The 27 T cell receptor beta chains in this list originate from one sample, sequenced in a study of blood T cell repertoires in COVID-19. Sequencing used immunoSEQ multiplex PCR; TCRdb keeps in-frame clones, though not all of them. The table has some 78,000 clones, 87% seen once. Source material: peripheral blood. Source of these receptors: an elderly woman with active or convalescent COVID-19.

The chain recombines TRBV3-1 (or the pseudogene TRBV3-2) with TRBJ2-3; D possibly corresponds to TRBD2 (6 bases). The CDR3 runs 16 residues. V was clipped by 2 bases and J by 1 base, with 13 bases between them. Germline loops: CDR1 LGHDT, CDR2 YNNKEL (reference sequence). This CDR3 is CASSQRAGLGTDTQYF. CDR3 DNA sequence: TGTGCCAGCAGCCAACGCGCGGGACTCGGCACAGATACGCAGTATTTT.

The V call is TRBV11-3, the J call TRBJ2-3; tentative D call: TRBD2 (6 bases). The CDR3 totals 17 residues. CDR1 is SGHNT, CDR2 YENEEA, per germline. The V and J ends lost 2 bases and 3 bases respectively, with 18 bases between them. CDR3: CASSLISEGLGTDTQYF. CDR3 nucleotides: TGTGCCAGCAGCTTAATCTCGGAGGGCCTGGGGACAGATACGCAGTATTTT.

The chain combines TRBV18 with TRBJ2-7; 10 bases agree with TRBD1. This CDR3 spans 15 amino acids. Germline V gene data show CDR1 as KGHSH and CDR2 as LQKENI. The junction had 7 bases not matched to a gene; V was cut back by 3 bases and J by 5 bases. The CDR3 loop is CASSPGQGNGDEQYF. In nucleotides, the CDR3 is TGTGCCAGCTCACCGGGACAGGGGAATGGGGACGAGCAGTACTTC.

This sequence joins TRBV7-2 and TRBJ1-1, with D tentatively TRBD1 (6 bases). V lost 5 bases and J 1 base, leaving 8 bases between the germline ends. Looked up from germline, CDR1 is SGHTA and CDR2 is FQGNSA. The CDR3 contains 13 residues. The CDR3 nucleotides read TGTGCCAGCAGCCGACAGGAGAACACTGAAGCTTTCTTT. Translated: CASSRQENTEAFF. The variable domain in full, with the rest retrieved from reference TRBV7-2 and TRBJ1-1, is GAGVSQSPSNKVTEKGKDVELRCDPISGHTALYWYRQSLGQGLEFLIYFQGNSAPDKSGLPSDRFSAERTGGSVSTLTIQRTQQEDSAVYLCASSRQENTEAFFGQGTRLTVV.

The chain joins TRBV20-1 to TRBJ2-2; 9 nucleotides agree with TRBD1. Germline CDR1 DFQATT, CDR2 SNEGSKA (reference sequence). There are 14 residues in the CDR3. V dropped 3 bases and J dropped 5; count of bases not matched to a gene: 4. The CDR3 DNA sequence: TGCAGTGCTAGTCGGACAGGGGAGACCGGGGAGCTGTTTTTT. Translation gives CSASRTGETGELFF.

The gene calls are TRBV18 and TRBJ2-1; 10 bases agree with TRBD2. V trimming: 3 bases; J trimming: 6 bases; junction bases outside the gene matches: 14. Per germline, CDR1 KGHSH and CDR2 LQKENI. This CDR3 region has 18 residues. The CDR3 nucleotides are TGTGCCAGCTCACCCCTCGCCTGGTTGGCTAGCGGGAGCAATGAGCAGTTCTTC. Translation gives CASSPLAWLASGSNEQFF.

The chain has TRBV2 and TRBJ1-5; TRBD1 aligns across 11 bases. Germline values: CDR1 SNHLY, CDR2 FYNNEI. The CDR3 is made up of 14 amino acids. Trimming removed 7 bases from V and 2 bases from J; junction bases left unmatched: 1. CDR3 protein: CASTGQGGNQPQHF. CDR3 DNA: TGTGCCAGCACGGGACAGGGGGGCAATCAGCCCCAGCATTTT.

This chain uses TRBV10-2 with TRBJ1-5; D may be TRBD1 (5 bases). CDR3 size: 14 residues. V was cut by 2 bases and J by 7 bases, with 12 bases left in between. Germline loops: CDR1 WSHSY, CDR2 SAAADI. Written as DNA, the CDR3 is TGCGCCAGCAGTGAGGGAGGGGCGACACAGCCCCAGCATTTT. Its translation: CASSEGGATQPQHF.

The chain is built from TRBV10-2 and TRBJ2-3; 16 bases are shared with TRBD2. Germline V gene lookup returns CDR1 WSHSY and CDR2 SAAADI. The J segment lost 3 bases and the V segment lost 3 bases, leaving 9 bases of the junction unmatched. The CDR3 has 19 amino acids. The CDR3 spells CASSDLGTSGRAKTDTQYF. CDR3 DNA: TGCGCCAGCAGTGACTTAGGGACTAGCGGGAGGGCCAAGACAGATACGCAGTATTTT.

This clone has at least ten counts. The sample holds other DNA sequences that translate to the same CDR3. CDR3 protein: CAWSLSTDTQYF. The CDR3 coding sequence is TGTGCCTGGAGTTTAAGCACAGATACGCAGTATTTT. The V gene is TRBV30, the J gene TRBJ2-3; no clear D. In germline, CDR1 is GTSNPN, CDR2 SVGIG (reference sequence). V was cut by 2 bases and J by 0 bases, with 3 bases left in between. The CDR3 has 12 residues.

The gene calls are TRBV2 and TRBJ1-1; TRBD1 matches 8 bases. The CDR3 is made up of 15 amino acids. CDR1 is SNHLY, CDR2 FYNNEI, per germline. V gave up 5 bases and J gave up 8 bases; unmatched junction bases: 13. CDR3 sequence (DNA): TGTGCCAGCAGTCCACAAGACAGGGGATGGGGAGAAGCTTTCTTT. Amino acids: CASSPQDRGWGEAFF.

The chain carries TRBV28 and TRBJ1-2; 8 bases match TRBD1. The CDR3 length is 14 residues. Germline V CDR1 and CDR2: MDHEN, SYDVKM. The V gene end was trimmed by 6 bases and the J gene end by 7 bases; junction bases not matched to a gene: 10. Here the CDR3 DNA reads TGTGCCAGCAGGCCCCCGGGACAGGAACGTGGCTACACCTTC. It specifies CASRPPGQERGYTF.

V and J are TRBV25-1 and TRBJ1-1; no definite D call. Deletions cut 6 bases from V and 4 bases from J, with 15 bases between. CDR1 and CDR2 from the germline V gene are MGHDK and SYGVNS. This CDR3 spans 14 amino acids. The CDR3 region is CASSPLGGSTEAFF. CDR3 sequence (DNA): TGTGCCAGCAGCCCCCTCGGAGGAAGCACTGAAGCTTTCTTT.

J is TRBJ2-3 and V is TRBV9; the match to TRBD2 covers 8 bases. Germline CDR1 and CDR2: SGDLS and YYNGEE. The trim removed 0 bases at V and 1 base at J, leaving 7 bases unmatched. This CDR3 is 17 amino acids long. The CDR3 DNA sequence: TGTGCCAGCAGCGTAGTGCCGGGAGGGCCGGGCACAGATACGCAGTATTTT. Protein sequence: CASSVVPGGPGTDTQYF.

The V gene is TRBV4-1, the J gene TRBJ1-4, with a weak D call TRBD1 (6 bases). This CDR3 is 19 amino acids long. CDR1 is MGHRA, CDR2 YSYEKL, per germline. V dropped 0 bases and J dropped 0 bases, with 17 bases sitting between them. CDR3 nucleotide sequence: TGCGCCAGCAGCCAAGATATGCAGGGGCCAGCCTCAACTAATGAAAAACTGTTTTTT. As protein: CASSQDMQGPASTNEKLFF.

The chain recombines TRBV2 with TRBJ1-6, with 8 bases aligning to TRBD1. CDR3 size: 14 residues. Trimming removed 5 bases from V and 5 bases from J; junction bases left unmatched: 2. From germline, CDR1 is SNHLY and CDR2 FYNNEI. The CDR3 here is CASSRDRNNSPLHF. CDR3 nucleotides: TGTGCCAGCAGTCGGGACAGGAATAATTCACCCCTCCACTTT.

This rearrangement joins TRBV4-3 to TRBJ2-5; TRBD1 agrees at 10 bases. V trimming: 3 bases; J trimming: 5 bases; junction bases outside the gene matches: 12. This CDR3 spans 17 amino acids. Per germline, CDR1 LGHNA and CDR2 YSLEER. CDR3 amino acids: CASSQQRQGAVVETQYF. Written as DNA, the CDR3 is TGCGCCAGCAGCCAGCAAAGACAGGGGGCGGTTGTGGAGACCCAGTACTTC.

The CDR3 region has the DNA TGTGCCAGCAGCTTAGAGGACTCGACAGGGCGGTCCTACGAGCAGTACTTC. Encoded protein: CASSLEDSTGRSYEQYF. The chain carries TRBV5-8 and TRBJ2-7; 7 bases match TRBD1. The CDR3 covers 17 residues. J lost 1 base, V lost 2 bases, and 12 bases had no gene match. Germline V gene data show CDR1 as SGHTS and CDR2 as YDEGEE.

The J gene is TRBJ2-1, the V gene TRBV5-8; D might be TRBD2 (6 bases). Looked up from germline, CDR1 is SGHTS and CDR2 is YDEGEE. The CDR3 spans 14 residues. V was shortened by 4 bases and J by 7 bases, with 15 bases between the two germline ends. This CDR3 reads CASSLSLAWNEQFF. DNA of the CDR3: TGTGCCAGCAGCCTTAGTCTAGCGTGGAATGAGCAGTTCTTC.

This chain links TRBV5-1 with TRBJ2-7; 9 bases match TRBD2. CDR3 size: 15 residues. The germline V gene encodes CDR1 SGHRS and CDR2 YFSETQ. V dropped 2 bases and J dropped 2; count of bases not matched to a gene: 5. The CDR3 spells CASSFTAGGPYEQYF. Written as DNA, the CDR3 is TGCGCCAGCAGCTTTACAGCGGGGGGCCCCTACGAGCAGTACTTC. The whole variable domain, remainder taken from reference TRBV5-1 and TRBJ2-7, is KAGVTQTPRYLIKTRGQQVTLSCSPISGHRSVSWYQQTPGQGLQFLFEYFSETQRNKGNFPGRFSGRQFSNSRSEMNVSTLELGDSALYLCASSFTAGGPYEQYFGPGTRLTVT.

The sample holds one count of this clone. The genes are TRBV4-2 and TRBJ2-3; 13 bases line up with TRBD2. Germline CDR1 LGHNA, CDR2 YNFKEQ. With V trimmed by 4 bases and J by 7 bases, 5 bases remained unmatched. The CDR3 contains 15 residues. The CDR3 bases are TGTGCCAGCAGCCGAACTAGCGGGGGGGCAAATACGCAGTATTTT. This encodes CASSRTSGGANTQYF.

V gene TRBV5-4 combines with J gene TRBJ2-1, with D possibly TRBD1 on 5 matching bases. Germline CDR1 reads SGHNT; CDR2 reads YYREEE (reference sequence). The V end lost 0 bases, the J end lost 7 bases, and 14 bases lay between the germline ends. There are 15 residues in the CDR3. In DNA form, the CDR3 reads TGTGCCAGCAGCTTGGGGGGCCGAATTGAAAATGAGCAGTTCTTC. Translated, it gives CASSLGGRIENEQFF. Drawing the rest from reference TRBV5-4 and TRBJ2-1, the complete variable domain is ETGVTQSPTHLIKTRGQQVTLRCSSQSGHNTVSWYQQALGQGPQFIFQYYREEENGRGNFPPRFSGLQFPNYSSELNVNALELDDSALYLCASSLGGRIENEQFFGPGTRLTVL.

This clone has just one count. V is TRBV9 and J is TRBJ2-7, with no clear D. The CDR3 is made up of 14 amino acids. Germline-derived CDR1 and CDR2 are SGDLS and YYNGEE. The germline V and J ends were trimmed by 4 bases and 0 bases, with 11 bases remaining between them. The CDR3 DNA follows: TGTGCCAGCAGCTCTCTTAAGAGCTCCTACGAGCAGTACTTC. It codes for CASSSLKSSYEQYF.

The chain carries TRBV9 and TRBJ2-3, with a possible D match to TRBD1 (5 bases). This CDR3 comprises 15 residues. Looked up from germline, CDR1 is SGDLS and CDR2 is YYNGEE. V was cut by 0 bases and J by 2 bases, with 10 bases left in between. CDR3 sequence: CASSVGAGYTDTQYF. CDR3 DNA sequence: TGTGCCAGCAGCGTAGGGGCAGGGTACACAGATACGCAGTATTTT.

The V call is TRBV6-2 or TRBV6-3, the J call TRBJ2-2, with D tentatively TRBD1 (6 bases). Trimming left V 5 bases short and J 2 bases short, with 15 bases between. Germline CDR1 and CDR2: MNHEY and SVGEGT. The CDR3 runs 16 residues. For the CDR3, the DNA is TGTGCCAGCAGTACTCTTGGACAGTTAAACACCGGGGAGCTGTTTTTT. It yields the protein CASSTLGQLNTGELFF.

The chain is built from TRBV30 and TRBJ1-4; D is ambiguous. The CDR3 loop spans 13 amino acids. V was clipped by 3 bases and J by 7 bases, with 12 bases between them. The germline V gene has CDR1 GTSNPN and CDR2 SVGIG (reference sequence). The CDR3 DNA is TGTGCCTGGAGCAGGCAGGCTTCTGAAAAACTGTTTTTT. Its translation: CAWSRQASEKLFF.

This rearrangement joins TRBV18 to TRBJ2-2; 15 bases align to TRBD2. The V segment lost 3 bases and the J segment 3 bases; nucleotides outside the gene matches: 5. The CDR3 loop spans 18 amino acids. Germline CDR1 and CDR2: KGHSH and LQKENI. This CDR3 is CASSPRTSGRADTGELFF. The CDR3 region has the DNA TGTGCCAGCTCACCGCGGACTAGCGGGAGGGCGGACACCGGGGAGCTGTTTTTT.